This entry lists 25 T cell receptor beta chains sequenced from one sample in a study of blood T cell repertoires in COVID-19. The assay was immunoSEQ multiplex PCR, and TCRdb's table has in-frame clones only and misses some. In the table there are 150,000 or so clones, approximately 82% of which are singletons. Sequencing was done on a sample of peripheral blood. These receptors were taken from a woman between 45 and 60 years old in a cohort sampled during active or convalescent COVID-19.

CDR3 in amino acids: CASSQDRPAGGLEDTQYF. The CDR3 bases are TGCGCCAGCAGCCAAGATCGGCCAGCGGGGGGGCTAGAAGATACGCAGTATTTT. This chain joins TRBV4-3 and TRBJ2-3; TRBD2 matches 10 bases. V was clipped by 0 bases and J by 5 bases; unmatched bases: 11. Germline V gene sequence: CDR1 LGHNA, CDR2 YSLEER. CDR3 length: 18 amino acids.

J is TRBJ2-5 and V is TRBV10-3; 9 bases align to TRBD2. The CDR3 consists of 12 residues. Germline V gene sequence: CDR1 ENHRY, CDR2 SYGVKD. Trimming at V came to 4 bases and at J to 7 bases, leaving 1 base not matched to a gene. In DNA, the CDR3 is TGTGCCATCAGTGGCGGGGGGGTGACCCAGTACTTC. This gives the protein CAISGGGVTQYF.

The rearrangement joins TRBV3-1 (or the pseudogene TRBV3-2) to TRBJ1-6; 8 nucleotides agree with TRBD1. The CDR3 consists of 15 residues. Germline loops: CDR1 LGHDT, CDR2 YNNKEL (reference sequence). With 4 bases clipped from V and 7 bases from J, the junction kept 6 bases outside the gene matches. The CDR3 spells CASSRIDRGNSPLHF. The CDR3 DNA reads as TGTGCCAGCAGCCGGATAGACAGGGGAAATTCACCCCTCCACTTT.

The V call is TRBV27, the J call TRBJ1-4; 8 bases fit TRBD1. Germline values: CDR1 MNHEY, CDR2 SMNVEV (reference sequence). V lost 9 bases, J lost 0 bases, and 9 bases stayed unmatched. The CDR3 loop spans 16 amino acids. The DNA for the CDR3 is TGTGCCAGGGGACAGGCTCGAGGTTCAACTAATGAAAAACTGTTTTTT. It yields the protein CARGQARGSTNEKLFF.

The chain joins TRBV19 to TRBJ1-2, with a possible D match to TRBD1 (5 bases). Germline values: CDR1 LNHDA, CDR2 SQIVND (reference sequence). Trimming took 9 bases from V and 3 from J, leaving 20 bases between them. The CDR3 spans 15 residues. The DNA for the CDR3 is TGTGCCAGCCGAGAGGTAGGGGTCGCCGACTATGGCTACACCTTC. Its translation is CASREVGVADYGYTF.

The chain joins TRBV6-1 to TRBJ1-2; 7 bases fit TRBD1. Germline V lookup: CDR1 MNHNS, CDR2 SASEGT. The trim removed 5 bases at V and 0 bases at J, leaving 6 bases unmatched. The CDR3 is made up of 15 amino acids. CDR3 DNA: TGTGCCAGCAGTACCGGGACAGTTACTAACTATGGCTACACCTTC. Protein sequence: CASSTGTVTNYGYTF.

This clone was seen more than once but under ten times. The chain uses TRBV20-1 and TRBJ1-2; D is unclear. The V gene lost 3 bases and the J gene lost 4 bases, with 18 bases spanning the gap. CDR3 size: 15 residues. CDR1 is DFQATT and CDR2 is SNEGSKA in the germline V gene (reference sequence). CDR3 sequence reads: CSASQEGSGTYGYTF. The CDR3 nucleotides are TGCAGTGCTAGTCAGGAGGGTTCGGGAACCTATGGCTACACCTTC.

This clone was seen only a few times. The V gene is TRBV7-3, the J gene TRBJ2-1, with 9 bases fitting TRBD1. This CDR3 has 14 residues. CDR1 is SGHTA, CDR2 FQGTGA, per germline. V dropped 5 bases and J dropped 4; count of bases not matched to a gene: 3. Here the CDR3 DNA reads TGTGCCAGCAGCAGAGGGACAGGGTACAATGAGCAGTTCTTC. It translates to CASSRGTGYNEQFF. Supplemented by reference TRBV7-3 and TRBJ2-1, the full variable domain reads GAGVSQTPSNKVTEKGKYVELRCDPISGHTALYWYRQSLGQGPEFLIYFQGTGAADDSGLPNDRFFAVRPEGSVSTLKIQRTERGDSAVYLCASSRGTGYNEQFFGPGTRLTVL.

This clone has more than one count but fewer than ten. The rearrangement joins TRBV27 to TRBJ2-6; 9 nucleotides align to TRBD1. V lost 5 bases, J lost 6 bases, and 8 bases stayed unmatched. CDR1 is MNHEY, CDR2 SMNVEV, per germline (reference sequence). The CDR3 covers 16 residues. The CDR3 loop is CASSRNRDREANVLTF. In DNA form, the CDR3 reads TGTGCCAGCAGTCGTAACCGGGACAGGGAGGCCAACGTCCTGACTTTC.

The V call is TRBV4-1, the J call TRBJ2-3; D might be TRBD2 (6 bases). The CDR3 totals 15 residues. V shed 1 base and J shed 2 bases, with 10 bases lying between them. Germline V CDR1 and CDR2: MGHRA, YSYEKL. The CDR3 protein is CASSQVGGTTDTQYF. CDR3 sequence (DNA): TGCGCCAGCAGCCAAGTTGGGGGGACCACAGATACGCAGTATTTT.

V usage is TRBV18 and J usage is TRBJ2-2; D unclear. Germline CDR1 KGHSH, CDR2 LQKENI. V lost 2 bases to trimming and J lost 8 bases, with 9 bases between them. The CDR3 has 13 residues. In nucleotides, the CDR3 is TGTGCCAGCTCACCATCGCAGGCTGGGGAGCTGTTTTTT. This gives the protein CASSPSQAGELFF.

This clone was counted a single time. The gene calls are TRBV6-1 and TRBJ2-3, with TRBD1 matching 9 bases. The V gene end was trimmed by 3 bases and the J gene end by 5 bases; junction bases not matched to a gene: 6. CDR3 size: 15 residues. Per germline, CDR1 MNHNS and CDR2 SASEGT. Here the CDR3 reads CASSEWDREVDTQYF. The CDR3 DNA follows: TGTGCCAGCAGTGAGTGGGACAGGGAGGTAGATACGCAGTATTTT.

The chain is built from TRBV5-1 and TRBJ1-3; possibly TRBD1 for D (5 bases). Trimming took off 3 bases at V and 1 base at J, with 11 bases between the two ends. The CDR3 is made up of 15 amino acids. CDR1 and CDR2 from the germline V gene are SGHRS and YFSETQ. The DNA for the CDR3 is TGCGCCAGCAGCTCGGAGACAGTTTCTGGAAACACCATATATTTT. It yields the protein CASSSETVSGNTIYF.

This clone has only a few counts. The chain has TRBV4-1 and TRBJ2-1; unclear D gene. With 0 bases removed from V and 9 bases from J, the gap between germline ends came to 6 bases. The germline CDR1 and CDR2 sequences are MGHRA and YSYEKL. The CDR3 runs to 12 residues. The CDR3 spells CASSQDRGEQFF. DNA for the CDR3: TGCGCCAGCAGCCAAGATCGCGGTGAGCAGTTCTTC.

This clone appeared once. The chain joins TRBV4-1 to TRBJ1-6; 10 bases fit TRBD1. CDR3 size: 18 residues. CDR1 is MGHRA and CDR2 is YSYEKL in the germline V gene. The V and J ends lost 4 bases and 8 bases, in that order; junction bases with no gene match: 14. CDR3 coding DNA: TGCGCCAGCAGCCGACCTCAGACAGGGGGCTATGTAGATTCACCCCTCCACTTT. This sequence encodes CASSRPQTGGYVDSPLHF.

The CDR3 spells CASSLDRSNSPLHF. CDR3 bases: TGTGCCAGCAGCTTGGACAGGAGTAATTCACCCCTCCACTTT. This chain uses TRBV5-6 with TRBJ1-6; D possibly corresponds to TRBD1 (5 bases). The germline V and J ends were trimmed by 0 bases and 6 bases, with 7 bases remaining between them. The CDR3 runs to 14 residues. CDR1 SGHDT and CDR2 YYEEEE come from the germline V gene.

J is TRBJ2-3 and V is TRBV4-2; D unclear. Germline V gene lookup returns CDR1 LGHNA and CDR2 YNFKEQ. The CDR3 has 15 amino acids. V lost 0 bases and J lost 6, with 13 bases in between. CDR3 residues: CASSQDLVARDTQYF. The CDR3 bases are TGTGCCAGCAGCCAAGATTTGGTAGCAAGGGATACGCAGTATTTT.

This chain links TRBV6-5 with TRBJ1-1; no clear D gene. Trimming cost V 8 bases and J 5 bases, with 21 bases left between them. The CDR3 covers 15 residues. Looked up from germline, CDR1 is MNHEY and CDR2 is SVGAGI. The CDR3 coding sequence is TGTGCCAGCCCCGACTCGAGAGCTCGAGGGACTGAAGCTTTCTTT. As protein: CASPDSRARGTEAFF.

In this sample, this clone turned up once. This chain joins TRBV6-5 and TRBJ2-7; D may be TRBD1 (6 bases). Germline V gene sequence: CDR1 MNHEY, CDR2 SVGAGI. The length of the CDR3 is 16 residues. With 3 bases removed from V and 0 bases from J, the gap between germline ends came to 15 bases. The CDR3 sequence: CASSYGTSPLSYEQYF. In nucleotides, the CDR3 is TGTGCCAGCAGTTATGGGACAAGCCCACTCTCCTACGAGCAGTACTTC.

V and J are TRBV10-3 and TRBJ1-2, with unresolved D. The CDR3 is 13 amino acids. Trimming left V 0 bases short and J 4 bases short, with 6 bases between. Per germline, CDR1 ENHRY and CDR2 SYGVKD. The CDR3 bases are TGTGCCATCAGTGAGTCAGCTCTCTATGGCTACACCTTC. Encoded protein: CAISESALYGYTF.

The chain carries TRBV9 and TRBJ1-2; tentatively, D is TRBD1 (6 bases). V shed 0 bases and J shed 0 bases, with 15 bases lying between them. This CDR3 is 17 amino acids long. Looked up from germline, CDR1 is SGDLS and CDR2 is YYNGEE. The CDR3 DNA is TGTGCCAGCAGCGTAGAAGGGACAACCTACCCTAACTATGGCTACACCTTC. Translated, it gives CASSVEGTTYPNYGYTF.

This clone showed up just a few times. The genes are TRBV4-1 and TRBJ2-5; 7 bases fit TRBD2. The CDR3 contains 15 residues. The V and J ends lost 1 base and 5 bases, in that order; junction bases with no gene match: 7. Germline assignment: CDR1 MGHRA and CDR2 YSYEKL. The CDR3 coding sequence is TGCGCCAGCAGCCAAGCGGTAACAGCGGGGGAGACCCAGTACTTC. Its protein product is CASSQAVTAGETQYF.

The J gene is TRBJ1-1, the V gene TRBV5-4; TRBD1 matches at 8 bases. With 2 bases clipped from V and 11 bases from J, the junction kept 5 bases outside the gene matches. The CDR3 totals 12 residues. The germline gives CDR1 SGHNT, CDR2 YYREEE (reference sequence). The CDR3 protein is CASSLRTGRAFF. As DNA, the CDR3 is TGTGCCAGCAGCTTAAGGACAGGGAGGGCTTTCTTT.

The J gene is TRBJ2-7, the V gene TRBV30, with a possible D match to TRBD2 (5 bases). Trimming pared 6 bases from V and 2 bases from J, leaving 17 bases between. Per the germline V gene, CDR1 is GTSNPN and CDR2 is SVGIG (reference sequence). CDR3 length equals 14 residues. The CDR3 coding sequence is TGTGCCTGCAACGGTGGTTCGGGAACCTACGAGCAGTACTTC. Amino acid sequence: CACNGGSGTYEQYF.

This clone is a singleton in its sample. The chain carries TRBV7-9 and TRBJ1-2, with D unclear. Germline loops: CDR1 SEHNR, CDR2 FQNEAQ (reference sequence). Trimming left V 4 bases short and J 5 bases short, with 11 bases between. The CDR3 length is 13 residues. This CDR3 reads CASSSQNEYGYTF. The CDR3 DNA sequence: TGTGCCAGCAGCTCACAGAATGAATATGGCTACACCTTC.